This T cell receptor beta chain is drawn from a study of shared T cell receptors in the human thymus. TCRdb's copy holds only in-frame clones and misses some; the assay was immunoSEQ multiplex PCR. The sample lists hundreds of thousands of clones, about 84% seen once, with 0.013% in the top ten. In germline, CDR1 is SGHAT, CDR2 FQNNGV. V lost 5 bases to trimming and J lost 4 bases, with 20 bases between them. This CDR3 has 16 residues. These data were also reused for a study on human thymus T cells. That study adds: In thymic and blood repertoires alike, V and J usage looked biased.

This rearrangement joins TRBV11-2 to TRBJ1-2; TRBD1 might be the D (5 bases). The sequence was collected from a boy under three years old with a congenital heart defect. Sequences were obtained from thymocytes. Written as DNA, the CDR3 is TGTGCCAGCAGCCAGTTAAGAGCCCTGGGGCCCTATGGCTACACCTTC. This gives the protein CASSQLRALGPYGYTF.